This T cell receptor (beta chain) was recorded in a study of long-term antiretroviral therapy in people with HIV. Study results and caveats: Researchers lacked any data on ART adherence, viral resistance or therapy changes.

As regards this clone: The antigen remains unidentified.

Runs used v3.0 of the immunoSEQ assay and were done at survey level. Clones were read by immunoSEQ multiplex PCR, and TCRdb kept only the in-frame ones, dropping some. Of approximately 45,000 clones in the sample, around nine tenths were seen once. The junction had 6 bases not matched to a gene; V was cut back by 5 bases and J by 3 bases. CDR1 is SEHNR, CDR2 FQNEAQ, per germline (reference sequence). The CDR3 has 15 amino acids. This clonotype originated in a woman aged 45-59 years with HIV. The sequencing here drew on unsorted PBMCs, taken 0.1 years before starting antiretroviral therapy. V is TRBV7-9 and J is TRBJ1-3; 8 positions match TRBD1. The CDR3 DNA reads TGTGCCAGCAGCCCCAGGACAGGGTATGGAAACACCATATATTTT. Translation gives CASSPRTGYGNTIYF.